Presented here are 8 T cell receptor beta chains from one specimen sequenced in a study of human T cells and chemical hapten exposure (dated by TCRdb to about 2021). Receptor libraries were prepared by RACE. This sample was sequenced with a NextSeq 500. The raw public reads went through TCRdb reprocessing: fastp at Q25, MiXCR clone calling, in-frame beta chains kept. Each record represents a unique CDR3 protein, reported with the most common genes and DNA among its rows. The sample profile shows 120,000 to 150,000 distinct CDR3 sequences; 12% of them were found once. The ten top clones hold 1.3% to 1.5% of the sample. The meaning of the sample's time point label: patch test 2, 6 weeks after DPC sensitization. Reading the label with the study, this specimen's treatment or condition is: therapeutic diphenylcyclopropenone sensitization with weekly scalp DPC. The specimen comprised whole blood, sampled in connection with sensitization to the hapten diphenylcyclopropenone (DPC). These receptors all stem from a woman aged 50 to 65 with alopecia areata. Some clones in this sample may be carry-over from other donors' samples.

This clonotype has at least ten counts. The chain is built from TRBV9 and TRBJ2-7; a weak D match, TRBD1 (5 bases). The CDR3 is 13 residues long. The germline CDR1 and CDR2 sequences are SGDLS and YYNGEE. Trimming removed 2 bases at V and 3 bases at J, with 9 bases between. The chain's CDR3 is CASSVGQNYEQYF. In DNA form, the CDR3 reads TGTGCCAGCAGCGTCGGACAAAACTACGAGCAGTACTTC. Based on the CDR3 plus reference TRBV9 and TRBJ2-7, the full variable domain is DSGVTQTPKHLITATGQRVTLRCSPRSGDLSVYWYQQSLDQGLQFLIQYYNGEERAKGNILERFSAQQFPDLHSELNLSSLELGDSALYFCASSVGQNYEQYFGPGTRLTVT.

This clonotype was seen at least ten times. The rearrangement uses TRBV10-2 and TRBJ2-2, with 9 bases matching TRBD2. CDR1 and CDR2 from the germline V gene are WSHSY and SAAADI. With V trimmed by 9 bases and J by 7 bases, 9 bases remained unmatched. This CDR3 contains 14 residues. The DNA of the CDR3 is TGCGCCAGTGTCCAGCGGGAGGCGGGCGGGGAGCTGTTTTTT. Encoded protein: CASVQREAGGELFF.

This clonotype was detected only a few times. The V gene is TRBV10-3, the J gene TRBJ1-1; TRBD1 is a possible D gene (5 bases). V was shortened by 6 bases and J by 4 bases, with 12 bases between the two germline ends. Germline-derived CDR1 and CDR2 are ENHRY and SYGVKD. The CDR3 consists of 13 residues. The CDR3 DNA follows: TGTGCCATCAGCCCGTCTGGGGGCACTGAAGCTTTCTTT. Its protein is CAISPSGGTEAFF.

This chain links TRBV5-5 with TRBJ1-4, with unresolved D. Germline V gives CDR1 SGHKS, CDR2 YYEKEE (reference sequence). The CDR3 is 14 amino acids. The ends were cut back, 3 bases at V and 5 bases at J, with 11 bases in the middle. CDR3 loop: CASSSRIPNEKLFF. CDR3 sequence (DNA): TGTGCCAGCAGCTCGCGAATCCCAAATGAAAAACTGTTTTTT.

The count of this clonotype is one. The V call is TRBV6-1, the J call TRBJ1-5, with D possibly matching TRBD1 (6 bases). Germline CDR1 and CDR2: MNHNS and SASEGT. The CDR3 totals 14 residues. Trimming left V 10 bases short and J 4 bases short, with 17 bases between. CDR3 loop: CATRGGLRNQPQHF. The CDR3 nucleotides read TGTGCCACCAGAGGGGGGTTACGGAATCAGCCCCAGCATTTT.

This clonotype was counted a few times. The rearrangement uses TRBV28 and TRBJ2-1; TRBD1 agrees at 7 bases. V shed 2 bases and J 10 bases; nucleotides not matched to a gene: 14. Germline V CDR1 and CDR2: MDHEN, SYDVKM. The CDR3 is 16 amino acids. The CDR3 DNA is TGTGCCAGCAGTTTAAGCGGCCCAGGGGGTAGAGGAGAGCAGTTCTTC. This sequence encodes CASSLSGPGGRGEQFF.

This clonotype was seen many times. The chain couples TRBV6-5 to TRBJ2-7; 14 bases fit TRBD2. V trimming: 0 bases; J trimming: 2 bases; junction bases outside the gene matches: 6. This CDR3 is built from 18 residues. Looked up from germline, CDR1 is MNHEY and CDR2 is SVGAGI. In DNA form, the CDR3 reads TGTGCCAGCAGTTACTCGATCCGACTAGCGGGAGGGCCCTACGAGCAGTACTTC. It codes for CASSYSIRLAGGPYEQYF.

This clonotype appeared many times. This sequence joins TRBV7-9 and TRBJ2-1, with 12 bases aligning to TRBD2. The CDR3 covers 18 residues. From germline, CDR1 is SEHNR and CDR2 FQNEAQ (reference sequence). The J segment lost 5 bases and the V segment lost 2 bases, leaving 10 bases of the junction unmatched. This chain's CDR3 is CASSLPRRLAGADNEQFF. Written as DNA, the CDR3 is TGTGCCAGCAGCTTACCGAGGCGACTAGCGGGAGCAGACAATGAGCAGTTCTTC. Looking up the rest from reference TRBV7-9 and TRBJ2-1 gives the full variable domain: DTGVSQNPRHKITKRGQNVTFRCDPISEHNRLYWYRQTLGQGPEFLTYFQNEAQLEKSRLLSDRFSAERPKGSFSTLEIQRTEQGDSAMYLCASSLPRRLAGADNEQFFGPGTRLTVL.